A selection of T cell receptor beta chains follows, all from one sample in a study of technical replicates of blood from a handful of donors. Clones were read by immunoSEQ multiplex PCR, and TCRdb kept only the in-frame ones, dropping some. This table holds around 61,000 clones, 70% to 90% found once. The sample taken for sequencing was PBMCs. The receptors shown here come from a human donor in good health. Some clones in this sample may be carry-over from other donors' samples. CDR3s include the opening cysteine and the closing phenylalanine or tryptophan. The D gene is left open where the match is weak. Clone size appears in some rows only: once, few, many, or a class for an expanded clone.

J gene | V gene | D gene | clone size | CDR3 length | CDR3 DNA | CDR3 protein
TRBJ1-1 | TRBV7-2 | TRBD1 | . | 15 | TGTGCCAGCAGCTTAAACAGGGGGCTGAACACTGAAGCTTTCTTT | CASSLNRGLNTEAFF
TRBJ2-5 | TRBV6-5 | . | . | 16 | TGTGCCAGCAGTTCTTTGGGGACAAGACTCCAAGAGACCCAGTACTTC | CASSSLGTRLQETQYF
TRBJ1-1 | TRBV5-3 | . | . | 17 | TGTGCCAGAAGCTCGTCCCTAACCGGGACACAGAACACTGAAGCTTTCTTT | CARSSSLTGTQNTEAFF
TRBJ1-6 | TRBV6-5 | TRBD1 | . | 15 | TGTGCCAGCAGTTACTCTGGCAGGGGGAATTCACCCCTCCACTTT | CASSYSGRGNSPLHF
TRBJ1-1 | TRBV10-3 | TRBD1 | . | 15 | TGTGCCATCAGTGAGCCAGGGGGCCGGGGCACTGAAGCTTTCTTT | CAISEPGGRGTEAFF
TRBJ2-1 | TRBV9 | TRBD2 | . | 17 | TGTGCCAGCAGTGCAACCGGGACTAGCGGAATCTACAATGAGCAGTTCTTC | CASSATGTSGIYNEQFF
TRBJ2-3 | TRBV7-8 | . | . | 16 | TGTGCCAGCAGCCGCGAGTCGGCGGGTACCACAGATACGCAGTATTTT | CASSRESAGTTDTQYF
TRBJ1-4 | TRBV6-1 | TRBD1 | once | 13 | TGTGCCAGCACCAGGGACAGGGATGAAAAACTGTTTTTT | CASTRDRDEKLFF
TRBJ2-3 | TRBV30 | TRBD2 | . | 17 | TGTGCCTGGAGGACTAGCGGGGCCAACACACACGCAGATACGCAGTATTTT | CAWRTSGANTHADTQYF
TRBJ2-3 | TRBV5-1 | TRBD1 | . | 15 | TGCGCCAGCACCTCGACAGGGTTGAAGGTGGATACGCAGTATTTT | CASTSTGLKVDTQYF
TRBJ2-7 | TRBV6-1 | TRBD2 | . | 15 | TGTGCCAGCAGTGAAAGGCGCGGGGGGCTGGGGGAGCAGTACTTC | CASSERRGGLGEQYF
TRBJ1-1 | TRBV11-2 | . | . | 16 | TGTGCCAGCAGCTTAGATCTGGGGGAGGTGAACACTGAAGCTTTCTTT | CASSLDLGEVNTEAFF
TRBJ2-1 | TRBV19 | . | . | 13 | TGTGCCAGTAGTATAAGGAGGCGGGATGAGCAGTTCTTC | CASSIRRRDEQFF
TRBJ1-3 | TRBV10-3 | . | . | 14 | TGTGCCATCAGTGTTGCAGACTCTGGAAACACCATATATTTT | CAISVADSGNTIYF
TRBJ2-3 | TRBV6-4 | . | few | 14 | TGTGCCAGCAGTTCGCGGGGCGGAACAGATACGCAGTATTTT | CASSSRGGTDTQYF
TRBJ2-1 | TRBV29-1 | TRBD1 | . | 12 | TGCAGCGGGTGGGACAGGTACAATGAGCAGTTCTTC | CSGWDRYNEQFF
TRBJ1-3 | TRBV4-2 | . | . | 13 | TGTGCCAGCAGCCAGGGGGCCGCTAACACCATATATTTT | CASSQGAANTIYF
TRBJ2-1 | TRBV29-1 | TRBD2 | . | 15 | TGCAGCGCGACCGTGACTAGCGGGATCACGAATGAGCAGTTCTTC | CSATVTSGITNEQFF
TRBJ2-5 | TRBV9 | TRBD2 | . | 16 | TGTGCCAGCAGCCGCAGGACTAGCGGGTACGAAGAGACCCAGTACTTC | CASSRRTSGYEETQYF
TRBJ2-1 | TRBV6-1 | TRBD2 | . | 13 | TGTGCCAGCAGTGTTCTAGCGGGGCGTACGCAGTTCTTC | CASSVLAGRTQFF
TRBJ2-1 | TRBV11-2 | TRBD2 | once | 15 | TGTGCCAGCAGCTTCCTAGCGGGAGGATACAATGAGCAGTTCTTC | CASSFLAGGYNEQFF
TRBJ1-5 | TRBV2 | . | . | 15 | TGTGCCAGCAGCCCAACCCAGGGAGGCAGCCAGCCCCAGCATTTT | CASSPTQGGSQPQHF
TRBJ2-5 | TRBV7-6 | TRBD2 | . | 16 | TGTGCCAGCAGCTTAGGGGTAGCGGGGGGGCCGGAGACCCAGTACTTC | CASSLGVAGGPETQYF
TRBJ2-1 | TRBV7-8 | . | . | 15 | TGTGCCAGCAGCCCAACCGGACAGACTTTCAATGAGCAGTTCTTC | CASSPTGQTFNEQFF
TRBJ2-7 | TRBV5-1 | . | . | 11 | TGCGCCAGCAGCCAATCCTACGAGCAGTACTTC | CASSQSYEQYF
TRBJ2-1 | TRBV14 | TRBD2 | few | 17 | TGTGCCAGCAGCCAGGGACTAGCGGGGGGGCGGTACAATGAGCAGTTCTTC | CASSQGLAGGRYNEQFF
TRBJ2-7 | TRBV2 | TRBD1 | . | 15 | TGTGCCAGCAGTTCAACAGGGGGCCCCTCCTACGAGCAGTACTTC | CASSSTGGPSYEQYF
TRBJ1-2 | TRBV30 | TRBD1 | . | 13 | TGTGCCTGGCGAAGGGGGCTGAATTATGGCTACACCTTC | CAWRRGLNYGYTF
TRBJ2-1 | TRBV18 | TRBD1 | few | 17 | TGTGCCAGCTCACTGGACAGGATCGGGCAGATACCGGGTGAGCAGTTCTTC | CASSLDRIGQIPGEQFF
TRBJ2-7 | TRBV11-2 | . | . | 13 | TGTGCCAGCAGCTTAATCAGGCCCGGGGGGCAGTACTTC | CASSLIRPGGQYF
TRBJ1-6 | TRBV19 | . | . | 14 | TGTGCCAGTAGTATTCGACAGTATAATTCACCCCTCCACTTT | CASSIRQYNSPLHF
TRBJ2-1 | TRBV7-6 | TRBD2 | . | 17 | TGTGCCAGCAGCTTAGCAATGACTAGCGGGAGCAGGAATGAGCAGTTCTTC | CASSLAMTSGSRNEQFF
TRBJ1-2 | TRBV5-8 | TRBD1 | . | 14 | TGTGCCAGCAGCTTACGGGACAGGAACTATGGCTACACCTTC | CASSLRDRNYGYTF
TRBJ2-7 | TRBV6-5 | TRBD2 | . | 15 | TGTGCCAGCAGCCCCGGGACTAGCGGACGGGACGAGCAGTACTTC | CASSPGTSGRDEQYF
TRBJ2-3 | TRBV6-1 | TRBD2 | . | 15 | TGTGCCAGCATGAGGGGCGGGGGGGCGAAAGATACGCAGTATTTT | CASMRGGGAKDTQYF
TRBJ2-3 | TRBV7-9 | TRBD1 | once | 13 | TGTGCCAGCAGGCCAGGGGGCGCAGATACGCAGTATTTT | CASRPGGADTQYF